The rows below give T cell receptor beta chains drawn from one sample of a study of T cell repertoires in cytomegalovirus infection. TCRdb analysed the reads with MiXCR anew, one entry per CDR3 protein. Of nearly 550,000 distinct CDR3 sequences listed, approximately 15% were seen once; the top ten hold roughly 25%. The material sequenced was CD8+ T cells from PBMCs. The receptors here all came from a human donor in good health (CMV status not recorded). Some clones in this sample may be carry-over from other donors' samples. CDR3s include the opening cysteine and the closing phenylalanine or tryptophan. The order of the fields is V gene, D gene, J gene, clone size, CDR3 DNA, CDR3 protein. A D gene is named only where the DNA matches it firmly. Not every row has a clone size; where given, it reads once, few, many or a size class.

>TRBV6-1|TRBD1|TRBJ1-2|many
TGTGCCAGCAGGGGACAGGGGGCCGTCTATGGCTACACCTTC
CASRGQGAVYGYTF
>TRBV9|TRBD2|TRBJ2-5|few
TGTGCCAGCAGCGTGGGCGGGAGGCATAGGGAGACCCAGTACTTC
CASSVGGRHRETQYF
>TRBV6-5|TRBD2|TRBJ2-1|NA
TGTGCCAGCAGTTACAGCGGGACTAGCGGGGGGGCCGCCTACAATGAGCAGTTCTTC
CASSYSGTSGGAAYNEQFF
>TRBV20-1|TRBD2|TRBJ2-7|NA
TGCAGTGCTACAATGGCGGCTAGCGGATACGAGCAGTACTTC
CSATMAASGYEQYF
>TRBV2|NA|TRBJ1-4|many
TGTGCCAGCAGTGATAGGGGACACCCAACTAATGAAAAACTGTTTTTT
CASSDRGHPTNEKLFF
>TRBV27|TRBD1|TRBJ2-7|many
TGTGCCAGCAGTTTACTGGGACAGATCTACGAGCAGTACTTC
CASSLLGQIYEQYF
>TRBV28|NA|TRBJ2-1|NA
TGTGCCAGCAGTTTAAGGCAGGGTTTGAGCAATGAGCAGTTCTTC
CASSLRQGLSNEQFF
>TRBV28|TRBD2|TRBJ2-1|NA
TGTGCCAGCGGCCTGTTTAGCGGGAGCCACTCCTACAATGAGCAGTTCTTC
CASGLFSGSHSYNEQFF
>TRBV12-3/TRBV12-4|TRBD2|TRBJ2-1|many
TGTGCCAGCAGTTTGTATAGCGGGGGGCGCAATGAGCAGTTCTTC
CASSLYSGGRNEQFF
>TRBV11-1|NA|TRBJ2-1|many
TGTGCCAGCAGAGGGGACGCCGATGCCCATGAGCAGTTCTTC
CASRGDADAHEQFF
>TRBV4-1|NA|TRBJ2-3|NA
TGCGCCAGCAGCCGGGAGCCCGACACAGATACGCAGTATTTT
CASSREPDTDTQYF
>TRBV19|TRBD1|TRBJ1-1|many
TGTGCCAGTACCAAAACCCCTCGACAGGGGGCCAACACTGAAGCTTTCTTT
CASTKTPRQGANTEAFF
>TRBV7-6|NA|TRBJ1-1|many
TGTGCCAGCAGCTTAGCCCCAGGGACTGAAGCTTTCTTT
CASSLAPGTEAFF
>TRBV11-2|TRBD2|TRBJ2-5|many
TGTGCCAGCAGCTTACTAGCGGGGTTTCAAGAGACCCAGTACTTC
CASSLLAGFQETQYF
>TRBV4-2|TRBD2|TRBJ2-3|NA
TGTGCCAGCAGCCAAGAGAAAGCGGGGGGGGTAGATACGCAGTATTTT
CASSQEKAGGVDTQYF
>TRBV24-1|TRBD1|TRBJ2-5|many
TGTGCCACCAGTGACCGGGACAGGGGGCATAGAGAGACCCAGTACTTC
CATSDRDRGHRETQYF
>TRBV5-4|TRBD1|TRBJ2-5|NA
TGTGCCAGCAGCTCTGGGACAGGGGGACGCGAGACCCAGTACTTC
CASSSGTGGRETQYF
>TRBV7-8|TRBD1|TRBJ1-1|many
TGTGCCAGCAGCATCTGGACAGGCCTGAACACTGAAGCTTTCTTT
CASSIWTGLNTEAFF
>TRBV12-3/TRBV12-4|TRBD1|TRBJ2-1|many
TGTGCCAGCAGTTTGGGGACAGGGGAGAATGAGCAGTTCTTC
CASSLGTGENEQFF
>TRBV7-8|NA|TRBJ2-7|many
TGTGCCAGCAGTCGCCCCTTGGACGGGGTCTGGCTCGGCGAGCAGTACTTC
CASSRPLDGVWLGEQYF
>TRBV20-1|TRBD1|TRBJ2-1|few
TGCAGTGCGGGGACAGGGGAGGGGTTAGGGGCCAATGAGCAGTTCTTC
CSAGTGEGLGANEQFF
>TRBV4-1|NA|TRBJ2-1|few
TGCGCCAGCAGTCCTCCCCAGGGGAATGAGCAGTTCTTC
CASSPPQGNEQFF
>TRBV7-2|TRBD2|TRBJ2-3|many
TGTGCCAGCAGCTTAGCAAGGAGCGGGAGGGTATTACATACGCAGTATTTT
CASSLARSGRVLHTQYF
>TRBV6-4|NA|TRBJ2-1|NA
TGTGCCAGCAGCGCCATTGGGTCCTACAATGAGCAGTTCTTC
CASSAIGSYNEQFF
>TRBV20-1|NA|TRBJ2-1|few
TGCAGTGCTAGCCGCAGGGGTAGGAATGAGCAGTTCTTC
CSASRRGRNEQFF
>TRBV12-3/TRBV12-4|TRBD1|TRBJ1-1|NA
TGTGCCAGCAGATCCACAGGGGAGACTGAAGCTTTCTTT
CASRSTGETEAFF
>TRBV12-5|TRBD1|TRBJ1-2|many
TGTGCTAGTGGACCGCGGACAGGGGGCGCAGGCTATGGCTACACCTTC
CASGPRTGGAGYGYTF
>TRBV7-9|NA|TRBJ2-7|many
TGTGCCAGCAGCTTCCCGGGACCCTACTACGAGCAGTACTTC
CASSFPGPYYEQYF
>TRBV19|NA|TRBJ1-2|NA
TGTGCCAGTACCGTCCGGTGGGGGAGTGCCTATGGCTACACCTTC
CASTVRWGSAYGYTF
>TRBV3-1|TRBD2|TRBJ2-1|NA
TGTGCCAGCAGCCAAGAATCCCCGTCCCTACTAGCGGGAGAGAACAATGAGCAGTTCTTC
CASSQESPSLLAGENNEQFF
>TRBV27|NA|TRBJ2-3|few
TGTGCCAGCAGTTTGTGGGGGGCGACGGAGAACACAGATACGCAGTATTTT
CASSLWGATENTDTQYF
>TRBV6-1|TRBD1|TRBJ1-2|many
TGTGCCAGCAGGGCTACAGGGGCCCCTACCTATGGCTACACCTTC
CASRATGAPTYGYTF
>TRBV12-3/TRBV12-4|NA|TRBJ2-7|few
TGTGCCAGCAGGAGAAACAAACGGGGCCTATCCTACGAGCAGTACTTC
CASRRNKRGLSYEQYF
>TRBV12-3/TRBV12-4|NA|TRBJ2-7|many
TGTGCCAGCAGTTTAGTCCCAGGGTCAGACGAGCAGTACTTC
CASSLVPGSDEQYF
>TRBV3-1|NA|TRBJ2-4|NA
TGTGCCAGCAGCCAAGATGGGAACAGGTTAGCCAAAAACATTCAGTACTTC
CASSQDGNRLAKNIQYF
>TRBV20-1|TRBD2|TRBJ2-7|NA
TGCAGTGCTAGAGGACTAGCGGGAGTCTACGAGCAGTACTTC
CSARGLAGVYEQYF
>TRBV9|NA|TRBJ2-4|NA
TGTGCCAGCAGCTCCCCCCGGGACCCGGGGGTGGCCAAAAACATTCAGTACTTC
CASSSPRDPGVAKNIQYF
>TRBV7-4|TRBD2|TRBJ2-3|many
TGTGCCAGCAGCCCCCTCGGGACTAGCAGTGCAGATACGCAGTATTTT
CASSPLGTSSADTQYF
>TRBV20-1|NA|TRBJ2-7|NA
TGCAGTGCTAGAGACGTGGCGTACTCCTACGAGCAGTACTTC
CSARDVAYSYEQYF
>TRBV4-1|NA|TRBJ2-4|NA
TGCGCCAGCAGCCAGGGGGGACCCCCAGGGCAGTACTTC
CASSQGGPPGQYF
>TRBV9|NA|TRBJ2-2|few
TGTGCCAGCAGCGAACCTTCAGGGAACACCGGGGAGCTGTTTTTT
CASSEPSGNTGELFF
>TRBV7-8|TRBD2|TRBJ2-1|many
TGTGCCAGCAGCTTAGGCCTAGCGGGGGGACTATCCTACAATGAGCAGTTCTTC
CASSLGLAGGLSYNEQFF
>TRBV7-9|TRBD2|TRBJ2-3|many
TGTGCCAGCAACCAAGGGAGGGAGGGCACAGATACGCAGTATTTT
CASNQGREGTDTQYF
>TRBV27|NA|TRBJ2-3|NA
TGTGCCAGCAGTTTGCTGGGGGGCGCAGATACGCAGTATTTT
CASSLLGGADTQYF
>TRBV7-9|TRBD1|TRBJ1-2|many
TGTGCCAGCACCACACTCATACAGGGGGGCAACTATGGCTACACCTTC
CASTTLIQGGNYGYTF
>TRBV27|NA|TRBJ1-1|NA
TGTGCCAGCAGTTTATCGAGAGGGGACTGGGGGGGGACTGAAGCTTTCTTT
CASSLSRGDWGGTEAFF
>TRBV4-2|NA|TRBJ1-5|few
TGTGCCAGCAGCCAATCCCCCACGGCCCTTACCCCAAATCAGCCCCAGCATTTT
CASSQSPTALTPNQPQHF
>TRBV27|TRBD2|TRBJ2-3|many
TGTGCCAGCAGTTTATTTTTACGGGAGGGCGCAGATACGCAGTATTTT
CASSLFLREGADTQYF
>TRBV11-2|TRBD1|TRBJ1-5|many
TGTGCCAGCAGCTTAGGCAGGGGGCCGAGGCAGCCCCAGCATTTT
CASSLGRGPRQPQHF
>TRBV13|NA|TRBJ2-4|many
TGTGCCAGCAGCTTCAGGGGAGCCAAAAACATTCAGTACTTC
CASSFRGAKNIQYF
>TRBV7-6|TRBD2|TRBJ2-1|many
TGTGCCAGCAGCCCGGGGGGTAGCGGGGAGGGTTACAATGAGCAGTTCTTC
CASSPGGSGEGYNEQFF
>TRBV28|TRBD2|TRBJ2-1|few
TGTGCCAGCTGGACCCGGCGGGAGTTCGTTTCACTCTCCTACAATGAGCAGTTCTTC
CASWTRREFVSLSYNEQFF
>TRBV19|NA|TRBJ2-2|many
TGTGCCAGTACCCCTCCGCGGCGTCAGGCGGGCACCGGGGAGCTGTTTTTT
CASTPPRRQAGTGELFF
>TRBV6-1|NA|TRBJ2-3|many
TGTGCCAGCAGTGATTTATCAACAGCCTCGATGACAGATACGCAGTATTTT
CASSDLSTASMTDTQYF
>TRBV27|TRBD2|TRBJ2-5|NA
TGTGCCAGCAGTTTGGCACCGGGAGGCGGAAAAGAGACCCAGTACTTC
CASSLAPGGGKETQYF
>TRBV9|NA|TRBJ2-1|few
TGTGCCAGCAGCTCGCTGACCCTGGATGAGCAGTTCTTC
CASSSLTLDEQFF
>TRBV20-1|TRBD2|TRBJ2-1|many
TGCAGTGCTAGCATTTTTAGCGGGAGGGATAGCTCCTACAATGAGCAGTTCTTC
CSASIFSGRDSSYNEQFF
>TRBV6-2/TRBV6-3|NA|TRBJ1-1|many
TGTGCCAGCAGTCCCCCGCGGACCCAGAACACTGAAGCTTTCTTT
CASSPPRTQNTEAFF
>TRBV7-9|NA|TRBJ2-7|many
TGTGCCAGCAGCTTACGTGGGGCCGAGCAGTACTTC
CASSLRGAEQYF